This record looks at one TCR beta chain sequence and its context. The data were obtained in a study of cytomegalovirus exposure and HLA in healthy donors. Primers included in the PCR were 60 Vbeta and 13 Jbeta primers. The data were produced by immunoSEQ multiplex PCR, yet TCRdb's version contains in-frame clones alone and is incomplete. This sample carries about 280,000 clones, around 90% of them seen once, and the ten largest clones take 2% to 3%. V lost 2 bases to trimming and J lost 4 bases, with 9 bases between them. CDR1 is ENHRY and CDR2 is SYGVKD in the germline V gene. CDR3 length: 13 amino acids.

The clonotype originates from a woman aged 18-30 years in good health and CMV-seronegative. The specimen was PBMCs. J is TRBJ2-7 and V is TRBV10-3, with D perhaps TRBD1 (6 bases). For the CDR3, the DNA is TGTGCCATCAGTGAGCAAGGACAGTACGAGCAGTACTTC. It encodes CAISEQGQYEQYF.